This TCR beta chain was documented in a study of Graves' ophthalmopathy and Graves' hyperthyroidism. In its sample, this clonotype was seen many times. CDR1 and CDR2 from the germline V gene are DFQATT and SNEGSKA (reference sequence). The CDR3 contains 15 residues. The V gene end was trimmed by 1 base and the J gene end by 7 bases; junction bases not matched to a gene: 11. CDR3 regions of TCR beta were amplified from RNA transcripts. HTBI primers primed a first-round RT-PCR, and a second-round multiplex PCR followed. TCRdb re-called the multiplex PCR reads with MiXCR, one entry per CDR3 protein. The data hold 200,000 to 250,000 distinct CDR3 sequences, with approximately 21% observed a single time. Diagnosis used clinical symptoms, serum thyroxine, TRAb, thyroid ultrasound and orbital computed tomography. The PBMCs used were ones drawn from approximately 10 ml of fresh peripheral blood.

This sequence was found in a woman aged 50 to 60 with Graves' ophthalmopathy. This sequence joins TRBV20-1 and TRBJ2-7; TRBD2 agrees at 9 bases. Sequencing was done on a sample of peripheral blood. Here the CDR3 DNA reads TGCAGTGCTAGAGTTCCGGATAGCGGGAGAAGGGAGCAGTACTTC. Translated: CSARVPDSGRREQYF.